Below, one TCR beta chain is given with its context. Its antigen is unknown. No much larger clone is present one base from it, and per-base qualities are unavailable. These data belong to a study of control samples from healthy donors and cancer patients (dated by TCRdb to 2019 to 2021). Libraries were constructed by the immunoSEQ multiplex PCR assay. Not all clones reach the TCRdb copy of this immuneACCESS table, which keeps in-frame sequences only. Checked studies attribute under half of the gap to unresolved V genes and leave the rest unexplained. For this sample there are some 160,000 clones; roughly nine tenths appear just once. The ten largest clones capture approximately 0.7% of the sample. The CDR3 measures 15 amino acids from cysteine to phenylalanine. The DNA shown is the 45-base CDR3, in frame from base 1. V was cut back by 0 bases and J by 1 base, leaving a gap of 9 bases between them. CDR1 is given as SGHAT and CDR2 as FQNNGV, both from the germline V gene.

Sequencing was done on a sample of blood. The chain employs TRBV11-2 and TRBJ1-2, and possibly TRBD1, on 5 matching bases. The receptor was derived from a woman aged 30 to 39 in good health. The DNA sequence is TGTGCCAGCAGCTTAGAGTTACAGGATAACTATGGCTACACCTTC. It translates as CASSLELQDNYGYTF.